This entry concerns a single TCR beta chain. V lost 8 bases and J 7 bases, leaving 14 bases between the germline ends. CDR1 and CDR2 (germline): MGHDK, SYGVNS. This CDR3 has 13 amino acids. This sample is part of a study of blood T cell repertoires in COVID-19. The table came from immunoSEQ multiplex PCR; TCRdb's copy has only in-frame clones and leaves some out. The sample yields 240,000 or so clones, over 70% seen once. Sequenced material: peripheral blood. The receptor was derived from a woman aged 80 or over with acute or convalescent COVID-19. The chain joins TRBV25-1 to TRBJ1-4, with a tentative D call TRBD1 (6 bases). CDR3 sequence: CASRDRSREKLFF. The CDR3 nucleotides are TGTGCCAGCCGCGACAGGTCTCGTGAAAAACTGTTTTTT. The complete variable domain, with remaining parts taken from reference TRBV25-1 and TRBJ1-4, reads EADIYQTPRYLVIGTGKKITLECSQTMGHDKMYWYQQDPGMELHLIHYSYGVNSTEKGDLSSESTVSRIRTEHFPLTLESARPSHTSQYLCASRDRSREKLFFGSGTQLSVL.